Following are 26 T cell receptor beta chains from one sample sequenced in a study of shared clonotypes between healthy human individuals. Clones were read by immunoSEQ multiplex PCR, and TCRdb kept only the in-frame ones, dropping some. The data contain under 80,000 clones, about 65% of them singletons. Material for sequencing was memory CD8+ T cells sorted from blood. Subset noted: CD45RO+ cells pooled with CCR7-negative TemRA cells. The origin of the receptors is a man aged 25 to 40 in good health.

The gene calls are TRBV7-9 and TRBJ2-1; no firm D call. The CDR3 extends over 14 amino acids. Trimming shortened V by 3 bases and J by 5 bases, and 11 bases separated the two germline ends. CDR1 SEHNR and CDR2 FQNEAQ come from the germline V gene (reference sequence). This CDR3 reads CASSFLPTNNEQFF. Written as DNA, the CDR3 is TGTGCCAGCAGCTTTTTACCCACAAACAATGAGCAGTTCTTC. Drawing the rest from reference TRBV7-9 and TRBJ2-1, the complete variable domain is DTGVSQNPRHKITKRGQNVTFRCDPISEHNRLYWYRQTLGQGPEFLTYFQNEAQLEKSRLLSDRFSAERPKGSFSTLEIQRTEQGDSAMYLCASSFLPTNNEQFFGPGTRLTVL.

The chain couples TRBV6-4 to TRBJ2-7; 13 nucleotides match TRBD2. J gave up 4 bases and V 2 bases, and 5 bases lay outside the gene matches. This CDR3 spans 16 amino acids. CDR1 and CDR2 from the germline V gene are MRHNA and SNTAGT. CDR3 DNA sequence: TGTGCCAGCAGTGACGGGACTAGCGGGAAACGGTACGAGCAGTACTTC. Protein sequence: CASSDGTSGKRYEQYF.

This clone was observed a handful of times. The V gene is TRBV2, the J gene TRBJ1-5, with D tentatively TRBD1 (6 bases). CDR3 size: 13 residues. Between the trimmed V and J ends, which lost 6 bases and 7 bases, there was a span of 13 bases. Germline CDR1 reads SNHLY; CDR2 reads FYNNEI. The CDR3 here is CASRRTGIQPQHF. CDR3 in DNA: TGTGCCAGCAGGCGAACAGGGATCCAGCCCCAGCATTTT.

This clone was counted ten times or more. The CDR3 protein is CASSTFPGQAYEQYF. DNA of the CDR3: TGTGCCAGTAGTACGTTCCCGGGACAGGCCTACGAGCAGTACTTC. V usage is TRBV19 and J usage is TRBJ2-7, with 8 bases that match TRBD1. The CDR3 is made up of 15 amino acids. In germline, CDR1 is LNHDA, CDR2 SQIVND (reference sequence). V shed 4 bases and J 2 bases; nucleotides not matched to a gene: 7.

The genes are TRBV15 and TRBJ2-3; TRBD2 matches at 9 bases. Germline trimming cut 1 base from V and 6 bases from J; bases unmatched to any gene: 5. The CDR3 totals 15 residues. Germline V gene lookup returns CDR1 LNHNV and CDR2 YYDKDF (reference sequence). The CDR3 DNA follows: TGTGCCACCAGCAGAGGGCTAGCGGGACGCGATACGCAGTATTTT. This sequence encodes CATSRGLAGRDTQYF. The variable domain in full, with the rest retrieved from reference TRBV15 and TRBJ2-3, is DAMVIQNPRYQVTQFGKPVTLSCSQTLNHNVMYWYQQKSSQAPKLLFHYYDKDFNNEADTPDNFQSRRPNTSFCFLDIRSPGLGDTAMYLCATSRGLAGRDTQYFGPGTRLTVL.

Only a few counts were recorded for this clone. V gene TRBV9 combines with J gene TRBJ2-1; 8 bases line up with TRBD1. Germline V gene data show CDR1 as SGDLS and CDR2 as YYNGEE. Germline trimming cut 3 bases from V and 7 bases from J; bases unmatched to any gene: 9. The CDR3 has 15 amino acids. The CDR3 region is CASSAATGVWNEQFF. For the CDR3, the DNA is TGTGCCAGCAGCGCGGCGACAGGGGTCTGGAATGAGCAGTTCTTC.

The V gene is TRBV2, the J gene TRBJ2-1; maybe TRBD1 (5 bases). CDR3 length equals 17 residues. V was cut by 2 bases and J by 0 bases, with 14 bases left in between. The germline CDR1 and CDR2 sequences are SNHLY and FYNNEI. The CDR3, as DNA: TGTGCCAGCAGTGAACAGGGATCCTATAGCTCCTACAATGAGCAGTTCTTC. It codes for CASSEQGSYSSYNEQFF. Variable domain in full (rest from reference TRBV2 and TRBJ2-1): EPEVTQTPSHQVTQMGQEVILRCVPISNHLYFYWYRQILGQKVEFLVSFYNNEISEKSEIFDDQFSVERPDGSNFTLKIRSTKLEDSAMYFCASSEQGSYSSYNEQFFGPGTRLTVL.

This clone was observed at least ten times. CDR3 protein: CASAAVSEETQYF. As DNA, the CDR3 is TGCGCCAGCGCGGCAGTCTCAGAAGAGACCCAGTACTTC. The chain employs TRBV4-1 and TRBJ2-5; D unresolved. Germline V gene data show CDR1 as MGHRA and CDR2 as YSYEKL. The CDR3 consists of 13 residues. V was pared by 8 bases and J by 3 bases, with 13 bases between.

The gene calls are TRBV11-2 and TRBJ1-1; TRBD1 is a possible D gene (5 bases). Germline V CDR1 and CDR2: SGHAT, FQNNGV. V was shortened by 1 base and J by 2 bases, with 11 bases between the two germline ends. This CDR3 contains 15 residues. The CDR3 loop reads CASSLVAGINTEAFF. Here the CDR3 DNA reads TGTGCCAGCAGCTTAGTGGCAGGGATAAACACTGAAGCTTTCTTT.

This clone turned up a few times. This chain connects TRBV29-1 to TRBJ1-5; 10 nucleotides match TRBD1. CDR1 SQVTM and CDR2 ANQGSEA come from the germline V gene. This CDR3 contains 18 residues. V trimming: 2 bases; J trimming: 6 bases; junction bases outside the gene matches: 16. CDR3 DNA: TGCAGCGTTGAAAGCTATCCGACAGGGGGCAAGGATTTTCAGCCCCAGCATTTT. This sequence encodes CSVESYPTGGKDFQPQHF. Complete variable domain (other parts from reference TRBV29-1 and TRBJ1-5): SAVISQKPSRDICQRGTSLTIQCQVDSQVTMMFWYRQQPGQSLTLIATANQGSEATYESGFVIDKFPISRPNLTFSTLTVSNMSPEDSSIYLCSVESYPTGGKDFQPQHFGDGTRLSIL.

This sequence joins TRBV7-3 and TRBJ2-5; 10 bases align to TRBD1. The trim removed 5 bases at V and 1 base at J, leaving 7 bases unmatched. Germline V CDR1 and CDR2: SGHTA, FQGTGA. The CDR3 is 16 residues long. CDR3 in DNA: TGTGCCAGCAGCCCAGGGACAGGGGACAGCCAAGAGACCCAGTACTTC. Protein: CASSPGTGDSQETQYF.

This clone was found once. V and J are TRBV4-1 and TRBJ2-3; 7 bases map to TRBD2. V was pared by 1 base and J by 1 base, with 2 bases of the junction left unmatched. The CDR3 spans 15 residues. Germline V gene sequence: CDR1 MGHRA, CDR2 YSYEKL. The DNA of the CDR3 is TGCGCCAGCAGCCAAGCTCTAGCGGGCACAGATACGCAGTATTTT. This encodes CASSQALAGTDTQYF.

This clone was counted a single time. This sequence may be a read error, since a much larger clone differs from it by one base. The sample has other DNA sequences that encode this CDR3 too. Here the CDR3 DNA reads TGCGCCAGCAGCCAAGACCAGGGTAGCAATCAGCCCCAGCATTTT. Residues: CASSQDQGSNQPQHF. V and J are TRBV4-1 and TRBJ1-5, with D possibly TRBD1 on 5 matching bases. The CDR3 is 15 residues long. The V end lost 0 bases, the J end lost 0 bases, and 6 bases lay between the germline ends. The germline V gene encodes CDR1 MGHRA and CDR2 YSYEKL.

The chain joins TRBV12-5 to TRBJ2-6, with a possible D match to TRBD1 (5 bases). CDR3 size: 17 residues. V was shortened by 5 bases and J by 5 bases, with 19 bases between the two germline ends. Looked up from germline, CDR1 is LGHNT and CDR2 is FRNRAP. DNA of the CDR3: TGTGCTAGTGGTGTAAGCGCAGGACAAAGTCGGGCCAACGTCCTGACTTTC. This sequence encodes CASGVSAGQSRANVLTF.

Comment on this clone: This sequence may be a read error, since a much larger clone differs from it by one base. This chain connects TRBV28 to TRBJ2-7; either TRBD1 or TRBD2 may fit D (5 bases each). V lost 6 bases and J 3 bases, leaving 12 bases between the germline ends. The V gene's germline CDR1 is MDHEN and CDR2 SYDVKM. This CDR3 contains 13 residues. The DNA of the CDR3 is TGTGCCAGCAGATCCGGGACCATCTACGAGCAGTACTTC. It yields the protein CASRSGTIYEQYF.

This clone appeared a few times. The CDR3 spells CASSLSFGTYEQYF. The CDR3 region has the DNA TGTGCCAGCAGTTTATCGTTCGGTACCTACGAGCAGTACTTC. The chain recombines TRBV27 with TRBJ2-7; D is undetermined. Germline V CDR1 and CDR2: MNHEY, SMNVEV (reference sequence). CDR3 length: 14 amino acids. V lost 0 bases to trimming and J lost 2 bases, with 8 bases between them.

The rearrangement joins TRBV28 to TRBJ2-1; D unclear. Per the germline V gene, CDR1 is MDHEN and CDR2 is SYDVKM. The germline V and J ends were trimmed by 5 bases and 7 bases, with 9 bases remaining between them. The CDR3 loop spans 12 amino acids. The CDR3 loop is CASSAHFNEQFF. The DNA for the CDR3 is TGTGCCAGCAGTGCCCACTTTAATGAGCAGTTCTTC.

This CDR3 is CASSVGASDYNEQFF. The CDR3 DNA reads as TGTGCCAGCAGCGTAGGGGCTAGCGACTACAATGAGCAGTTCTTC. This chain links TRBV9 with TRBJ2-1; the D gene is possibly TRBD2 (6 bases). V lost 0 bases, J lost 3 bases, and 10 bases lay in between. CDR3 length equals 15 residues. Germline V gene lookup returns CDR1 SGDLS and CDR2 YYNGEE. The full variable domain, in which reference TRBV9 and TRBJ2-1 provide the parts outside the CDR3, is DSGVTQTPKHLITATGQRVTLRCSPRSGDLSVYWYQQSLDQGLQFLIQYYNGEERAKGNILERFSAQQFPDLHSELNLSSLELGDSALYFCASSVGASDYNEQFFGPGTRLTVL.

Regarding this clone: Different DNA sequences within this sample yield the same CDR3. CDR3 nucleotides: TGTGCCAGCAGCCAGAAGGCAGGGGGGCGGGGCTACACCTTC. The encoded protein is CASSQKAGGRGYTF. The chain combines TRBV7-2 with TRBJ1-2; 7 positions match TRBD1. V was clipped by 5 bases and J by 8 bases; unmatched bases: 11. The length of the CDR3 is 14 residues. Germline V gene lookup returns CDR1 SGHTA and CDR2 FQGNSA.

This clone was counted a few times. The chain combines TRBV7-2 with TRBJ2-7; TRBD2 matches 9 bases. After removal of 2 bases from V and 2 bases from J, the junction contained 1 base not matched to a gene. CDR1 is SGHTA and CDR2 is FQGNSA in the germline V gene. The CDR3 is made up of 14 amino acids. The CDR3 spells CASSLLAGTYEQYF. The DNA of the CDR3 is TGTGCCAGCAGCTTACTAGCGGGAACCTACGAGCAGTACTTC.

This clone was detected a few times. The rearrangement uses TRBV7-2 and TRBJ2-5; 8 bases fit TRBD2. V gave up 1 base and J gave up 5 bases; unmatched junction bases: 18. The CDR3 is 19 amino acids. Germline V lookup: CDR1 SGHTA, CDR2 FQGNSA. The CDR3 loop is CASSLGWQSGGGYQETQYF. DNA of the CDR3: TGTGCCAGCAGCTTAGGGTGGCAAAGCGGGGGCGGGTATCAGGAGACCCAGTACTTC.

CDR3: CASSLSSWGSFGYTF. The CDR3 DNA is TGTGCCAGCAGTTTATCTTCTTGGGGCTCGTTTGGCTACACCTTC. The chain links TRBV28 to TRBJ1-2; tentative D call: TRBD1 (5 bases). V was clipped by 1 base and J by 7 bases, with 16 bases between them. CDR1 is MDHEN and CDR2 is SYDVKM in the germline V gene. The length of the CDR3 is 15 residues.

V is TRBV4-3 and J is TRBJ2-1; D is possibly TRBD2 (5 bases). The V and J ends lost 0 bases and 10 bases respectively, with 13 bases between them. CDR3 size: 14 residues. Germline V gene sequence: CDR1 LGHNA, CDR2 YSLEER. DNA for the CDR3: TGCGCCAGCAGCCAAGAATCGGGGTGGGCCGAGCAGTTCTTC. It encodes CASSQESGWAEQFF.

This clone was seen more than once but under ten times. V usage is TRBV18 and J usage is TRBJ2-2; the D is unclear. The CDR3 length is 12 residues. Per the germline V gene, CDR1 is KGHSH and CDR2 is LQKENI. V lost 4 bases and J lost 6, with 6 bases in between. CDR3 region: CASSLSSGELFF. CDR3 in DNA: TGTGCCAGCTCACTTTCTTCCGGGGAGCTGTTTTTT. Variable domain in full (rest from reference TRBV18 and TRBJ2-2): NAGVMQNPRHLVRRRGQEARLRCSPMKGHSHVYWYRQLPEEGLKFMVYLQKENIIDESGMPKERFSAEFPKEGPSILRIQQVVRGDSAAYFCASSLSSGELFFGEGSRLTVL.

With respect to this clone: It is likely a read error: a sequence one base away is far more abundant. This rearrangement joins TRBV11-3 to TRBJ2-1; maybe TRBD2 (5 bases). The germline CDR1 and CDR2 sequences are SGHNT and YENEEA. V lost 5 bases and J lost 0, with 20 bases in between. The CDR3 is 18 residues long. The CDR3, as DNA: TGTGCCAGCAGCCGACTGGAGTTTACGGGGAGCTCCTACAATGAGCAGTTCTTC. Protein: CASSRLEFTGSSYNEQFF.

The rearrangement links TRBV19 to TRBJ2-3, with D perhaps given as TRBD1 or TRBD2 (5 bases each). The CDR3 length is 13 residues. Germline values: CDR1 LNHDA, CDR2 SQIVND (reference sequence). V dropped 7 bases and J dropped 1 base, with 9 bases sitting between them. CDR3 region: CASNTGRTDTQYF. Here the CDR3 DNA reads TGTGCCAGTAACACGGGGCGCACAGATACGCAGTATTTT.